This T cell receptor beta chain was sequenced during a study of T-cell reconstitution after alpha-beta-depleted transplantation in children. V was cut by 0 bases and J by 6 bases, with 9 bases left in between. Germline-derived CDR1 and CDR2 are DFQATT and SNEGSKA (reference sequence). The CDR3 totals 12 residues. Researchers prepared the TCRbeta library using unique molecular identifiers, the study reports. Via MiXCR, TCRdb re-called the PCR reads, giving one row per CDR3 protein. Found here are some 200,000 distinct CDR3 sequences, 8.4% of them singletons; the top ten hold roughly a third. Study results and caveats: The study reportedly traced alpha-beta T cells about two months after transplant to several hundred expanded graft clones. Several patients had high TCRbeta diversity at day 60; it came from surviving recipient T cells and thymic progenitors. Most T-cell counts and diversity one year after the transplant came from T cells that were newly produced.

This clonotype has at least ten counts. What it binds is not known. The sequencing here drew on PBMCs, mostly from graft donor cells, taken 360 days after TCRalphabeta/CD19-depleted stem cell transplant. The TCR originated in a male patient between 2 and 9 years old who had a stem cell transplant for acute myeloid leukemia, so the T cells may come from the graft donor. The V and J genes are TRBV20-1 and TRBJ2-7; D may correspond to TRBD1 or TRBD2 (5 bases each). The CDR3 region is CSARDLRGEQYF. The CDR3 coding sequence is TGCAGTGCTAGAGATCTGAGGGGCGAGCAGTACTTC.